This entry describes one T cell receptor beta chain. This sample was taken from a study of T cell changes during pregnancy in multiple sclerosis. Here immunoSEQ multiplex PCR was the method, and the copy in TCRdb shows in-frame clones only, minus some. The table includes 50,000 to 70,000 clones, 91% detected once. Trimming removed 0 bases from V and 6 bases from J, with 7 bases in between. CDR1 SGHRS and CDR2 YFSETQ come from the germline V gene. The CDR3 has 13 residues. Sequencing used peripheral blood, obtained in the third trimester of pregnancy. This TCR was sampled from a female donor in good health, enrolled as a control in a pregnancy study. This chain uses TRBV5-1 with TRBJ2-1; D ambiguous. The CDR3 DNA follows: TGCGCCAGCAGCTTGGAACTTACCAATGAGCAGTTCTTC. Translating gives CASSLELTNEQFF.